Given below is one T cell receptor (beta chain) in context. As processed by the authors: Cell counts per sample came from amplifying reference gene primers. The method was immunoSEQ multiplex PCR; TCRdb's version includes in-frame clones alone and lacks a portion of them. Clone size and V and J calls were adopted from that table, with D and trimming inferred from the DNA. The top ten hold 5.5% to 8.5% of the sample, which has some 150,000 clones, more than 85% seen once. This sample stems from a study of blood T cell repertoires in COVID-19. Whole-study context: The origin of the acute and convalescent COVID-19 samples was the United States, Italy and Spain. Sources were T cells, B-cell-depleted T cells, or PBMCs; the material itself was cDNA or gDNA.

CDR1 and CDR2 (germline): LNHDA, SQIVND (reference sequence). Trimming pared 5 bases from V and 0 bases from J, leaving 13 bases between. The CDR3 sequence is 15 residues long. V usage is TRBV19 and J usage is TRBJ1-1; a weak D match, TRBD1 (6 bases). The specimen was peripheral blood. The sequence derives from an elderly woman in a cohort sampled during active or convalescent COVID-19. For the CDR3, the DNA is TGTGCCAGTAGTGTCCCAGGGGCAATGAACACTGAAGCTTTCTTT. This translates into CASSVPGAMNTEAFF.